This entry concerns a single T cell receptor (beta chain). Its antigen is currently unknown. This record belongs to a study of shared clonotypes between healthy human individuals. Across the study: Donors were a couple of women and a few men aged 18 to 49.

This CDR3 is 13 amino acids long. Trimming took off 1 base at V and 9 bases at J, with 10 bases between the two ends. Germline V CDR1 and CDR2: MDHEN, SYDVKM. Broader study findings: Generally, naive subsets (rather than memory subsets) showed larger estimated richness.

Sorted-subset replicate PCR reactions were performed with around 210 ng DNA, corresponding to 25,000 to 35,000 T cell genomes. The repertoire was sequenced with immunoSEQ multiplex PCR; TCRdb's copy has only in-frame clones and lacks some. The repertoire consists of around 980,000 clones, with approximately 80% occurring once and the leading ten covering roughly 0.61%. The rearrangement uses TRBV28 and TRBJ1-5, with TRBD1 as a possible D gene (5 bases). This TCR was recovered from a man younger than 35 in good health. Some clones in this sample may be carry-over from other donors' samples. Sequences were obtained from memory CD4+ T cells from PBMCs. Specified subset: CD45RA-negative fraction. CDR3 protein: CASSLSGGRPQHF. The DNA of the CDR3 is TGTGCCAGCAGTTTATCGGGGGGGAGGCCCCAGCATTTT.